This T cell receptor beta chain was observed in a study of CD8 T cells in ankylosing spondylitis. Study-wide findings and caveats: Clones linked to disease were reported to show significant enrichment in matched ankylosing spondylitis synovial fluid. Eight highly homologous variants formed a TCR beta motif that appeared characteristic of ankylosing spondylitis blood. Those disease-linked clones were CD8+; they were also relatively rare in peripheral blood.

Quantitative molecular-barcoded 5'-RACE generated the TCR beta libraries. TCRdb passed the 5' RACE reads through MiXCR, listing each CDR3 protein once. The table records hundreds of thousands of distinct CDR3 sequences, 26% of them present only once. This clonotype showed up just a few times. The antigen is undetermined. The germline gives CDR1 SNHLY, CDR2 FYNNEI. The CDR3 extends over 14 amino acids. V shed 6 bases and J 6 bases; nucleotides not matched to a gene: 6. V usage is TRBV2 and J usage is TRBJ2-3; 10 bases are a match to TRBD2. This TCR derives from a male donor with ankylosing spondylitis. The sequenced material came from blood, either unsorted or a sorted T cell fraction (not recorded which). The CDR3 DNA sequence: TGTGCCAGCAGGGCCGGGACTAGCGCCGATACGCAGTATTTT. As protein: CASRAGTSADTQYF.